A selection of T cell receptor beta chains follows, all from one sample in a study of blood T cells in healthy people across ages. MiXCR, run by TCRdb on the 5' RACE reads, gives a single entry per CDR3 protein. Of around 1,600,000 distinct CDR3 sequences in the sample, 42% are singletons; the top ten hold approximately 4%. Material for sequencing was blood. Receptors were obtained from a young woman in good health. Both conserved end residues are part of each CDR3. The D gene is left open where the match is weak. The listing skips clone size in some rows; elsewhere it reads once, few, many or a size class.

-	TRBD2	TRBV6-2/TRBV6-3	TRBJ2-3	TGTGCCAGCAGTTCCTTCTGGGACTACGGCACAGATACGCAGTATTTT	CASSSFWDYGTDTQYF
-	-	TRBV20-1	TRBJ1-6	TGCAGTGCTAGAGGGACAGATAATTCACCCCTCCACTTT	CSARGTDNSPLHF
-	-	TRBV29-1	TRBJ1-2	TGCAGCGTTTTTGACGGGGCCGGAGAGAATGGCTACACCTTC	CSVFDGAGENGYTF
-	-	TRBV20-1	TRBJ2-7	TGCAGTGCCAGGGACGGACAATCCTACGAGCAGTACTTC	CSARDGQSYEQYF
few	-	TRBV6-1	TRBJ1-1	TGTGCCAGCAGTGTTGACAGGCGGGGGTTGACGAACACTGAAGCTTTCTTT	CASSVDRRGLTNTEAFF
-	TRBD1	TRBV19	TRBJ2-1	TGTGCCAGTATAAGCAGGGGGTCCTACAATGAGCAGTTCTTC	CASISRGSYNEQFF
-	-	TRBV20-1	TRBJ2-7	TGCAGTGCTAGAGATTACGGGACAAACTACGAGCAGTACTTC	CSARDYGTNYEQYF
few	-	TRBV3-1	TRBJ2-7	TGTGCCAGCAGCCAGACTTACTCCTACGAGCAGTACTTC	CASSQTYSYEQYF
-	-	TRBV3-1	TRBJ2-7	TGTGCCAGCAGCCAGCGCCGGGGGCCTTCCTACGAGCAGTACTTC	CASSQRRGPSYEQYF
-	-	TRBV12-5	TRBJ2-2	TGTGCTAGTGGCCCGACTTCCTCGAACACCGGGGAGCTGTTTTTT	CASGPTSSNTGELFF
few	-	TRBV29-1	TRBJ2-3	TGCAGCGTTGAAGAGACAGCCATTGGCACAGATACGCAGTATTTT	CSVEETAIGTDTQYF
-	TRBD2	TRBV6-5	TRBJ2-3	TGTGCCAGCAGCCGGACTAGCGGGGAGCACAGATACGCGTATTTT	CASSRTSGEHRYAYF
few	-	TRBV27	TRBJ1-4	TGTGCCAGCAGTTCCAATCCCAATGAAAAACTGTTTTTT	CASSSNPNEKLFF
few	-	TRBV9	TRBJ2-3	TGTGCCAGCAGCCAAGAGGGGGTCCCCCCGGATACGCAGTATTTT	CASSQEGVPPDTQYF
-	TRBD1	TRBV12-3/TRBV12-4	TRBJ2-7	TGTGCCAGCAGTTTAGGGACAGGGGCCCCCTACGAGCAGTACTTC	CASSLGTGAPYEQYF
-	TRBD1	TRBV3-1	TRBJ1-2	TGTGCCAGCAACCAACTGAGGACAGGTATAGGTGGCTACACCTTC	CASNQLRTGIGGYTF
-	-	TRBV12-3/TRBV12-4	TRBJ2-5	TGTGCCAGCAGCCAGACGGACGGCCAAGAGGCCCAGTACTTC	CASSQTDGQEAQYF
-	-	TRBV4-3	TRBJ2-3	TGCGCCAGCAGCCAAGAGAAGCGCGGCACAGATACGCGGTATTTT	CASSQEKRGTDTRYF
-	-	TRBV5-4	TRBJ2-1	TGTGCCAGCAGCGTTAAGACTAGCTACAATGAGCAGTTCTTC	CASSVKTSYNEQFF
-	-	TRBV4-3	TRBJ2-3	TGCGCCAGCAGCTCCCAAGGGTTCCGAAACGGAGATACGCAGTATTTT	CASSSQGFRNGDTQYF
-	-	TRBV4-3	TRBJ2-1	TGCGCCAGCAGCCAAGTATCGACTTACCACAATGAGCAGTTCTTC	CASSQVSTYHNEQFF
-	TRBD1	TRBV12-3/TRBV12-4	TRBJ2-7	TGTGCCAGCAGACAGACAGGGTCCAACTCCTACGAGCAGTACTTC	CASRQTGSNSYEQYF
-	-	TRBV10-3	TRBJ1-2	TGTGCCATCAGTGAGAACTTCCCTTATGGCCACACCTTC	CAISENFPYGHTF
-	TRBD1	TRBV3-1	TRBJ2-7	TGTGCCATCAGCCTAGCCGGGACAGGGTCCTACGAGCAGTACTTC	CAISLAGTGSYEQYF
few	-	TRBV29-1	TRBJ1-4	TGCAGACTTGGGGACACCCGTAATGAAAAACTGTTTTTT	CRLGDTRNEKLFF
-	-	TRBV29-1	TRBJ1-5	TGCAGCGTTGTACAGATCCAGCCCCAGCATTTT	CSVVQIQPQHF
-	TRBD2	TRBV10-3	TRBJ2-1	TGTGCCATCAAGGGAGGGATGGACTACAATGAGCAGTTCTTC	CAIKGGMDYNEQFF
-	-	TRBV12-3/TRBV12-4	TRBJ1-3	TGTGCCAGCAGTTCCGGGTTTGGGGGAAGGGGCACTGGAAACACCATATATTTT	CASSSGFGGRGTGNTIYF
many	TRBD1	TRBV12-3/TRBV12-4	TRBJ2-5	TGTGCCAGCAGACGGACAGGGAGGCAAGAGACCCAGTACTTC	CASRRTGRQETQYF
-	-	TRBV11-2	TRBJ2-1	TGTGCCAGCAGATCGGGACTTCTGATTGAGCAGTTCTTC	CASRSGLLIEQFF
few	-	TRBV9	TRBJ1-4	TGTGCCAGCAGGGGGTTGTCCAATGAAAAACTGTTTTTT	CASRGLSNEKLFF
-	TRBD1	TRBV7-8	TRBJ2-1	TGTGCCAGCAGCTGGAGACCGCAGGGGGCACAGGACAATGAGCAGTTCTTC	CASSWRPQGAQDNEQFF
-	TRBD2	TRBV20-1	TRBJ2-3	TGCAGTGCTAGGCTAAGCGGGAGTAGTACAGATACGCAGTATTTT	CSARLSGSSTDTQYF
-	-	TRBV6-2/TRBV6-3	TRBJ2-5	TGTGCCAGCAGTTATAGAACAGAGACCCAGTACTTC	CASSYRTETQYF
-	-	TRBV5-4	TRBJ2-4	TGTGCCAGCAGCCTACCCGGACAGTTAAACATTCAGTACTTC	CASSLPGQLNIQYF
many	-	TRBV29-1	TRBJ2-7	TGCAGCGTTGAAGTCGTCTCGGGATTAAGCTCCTACGAGCAGTACTTC	CSVEVVSGLSSYEQYF
-	TRBD2	TRBV12-3/TRBV12-4	TRBJ2-5	TGTGCCAGCTTCACGGGGGACGGGACTAGCGGGGTCTACAATGAGCAGTACTTC	CASFTGDGTSGVYNEQYF
-	-	TRBV2	TRBJ2-5	TGTGCCAGCAGTGAAGCACGGCAAAAACAAGAGACCCAGTACTTC	CASSEARQKQETQYF
few	-	TRBV7-9	TRBJ1-6	TGTGCCAGCAGCTTACTGCAGGTTGCCAATTCACCCCTCCACTTT	CASSLLQVANSPLHF
-	-	TRBV20-1	TRBJ2-1	TGCAGTGCTCCCCCCGGGTACTACAATGAGCAGTTCTTC	CSAPPGYYNEQFF
once	-	TRBV28	TRBJ1-2	TGTGCCAGCAGTTTACAGGGATGGCGGAACTATGGCTACACCTTC	CASSLQGWRNYGYTF
few	TRBD1	TRBV18	TRBJ2-1	TGTGCCAGCTCACCAGGGACAGGGGACAATGAGCAGTTCTTC	CASSPGTGDNEQFF
few	-	TRBV7-8	TRBJ1-2	TGTGCCAGCAGCTTAGACCCCCTTCTTAATAGGGGGTCCTACACCTTC	CASSLDPLLNRGSYTF
-	-	TRBV7-2	TRBJ2-1	TGTGCCAGCAGCTTATTGACAGGAGGGGATGAGCAGTTCTTC	CASSLLTGGDEQFF
-	-	TRBV6-5	TRBJ2-7	TGTGCCAGCAGCTCCGGGACATCAGGCCCCTACGAGCAGTACTTC	CASSSGTSGPYEQYF
-	-	TRBV7-3	TRBJ2-1	TGTGCCAGCAGCATCGGTTGGAGCTCCTACAATGAGCAGTTCTTC	CASSIGWSSYNEQFF
-	-	TRBV6-2/TRBV6-3	TRBJ1-2	TGTGCCAGCAGTTCTCCCCGGCAGGGCCCTGTTGGCGGCTACACCTTC	CASSSPRQGPVGGYTF
-	TRBD1	TRBV2	TRBJ2-7	TGTGCCAGCAGGACTTTGACAGGGGTCGAGCAGTACTTC	CASRTLTGVEQYF
-	-	TRBV12-3/TRBV12-4	TRBJ1-5	TGTGCCAGCAGTGTGGCGTTCGATCAGCCCCAGCATTTT	CASSVAFDQPQHF
-	-	TRBV5-1	TRBJ2-5	TGCGCCAGCAGCTTCTCGGGGATTCAGTACTTC	CASSFSGIQYF
-	-	TRBV4-1	TRBJ2-2	TGCGCCAGCAGCCAAATGTACACCGGGGAGCTGTTTTTT	CASSQMYTGELFF
-	-	TRBV29-1	TRBJ2-2	TGCAGCGTCCGGACAGCCAATTCGAACACCGGGGAGCTGTTTTTT	CSVRTANSNTGELFF
-	-	TRBV5-5	TRBJ1-2	TGTGCCAGCAGCCTGACGGACAGTCGACGATCTAACTATGGCTACACCTTC	CASSLTDSRRSNYGYTF
few	-	TRBV18	TRBJ2-7	TGTGCCAGCTCACCAACAGGGAGCCTCACCTACGAGCAGTACTTC	CASSPTGSLTYEQYF
-	TRBD2	TRBV6-4	TRBJ2-1	TGTGCCAGAAGTCGACTAGCGGGCTCCTACAATGAGCAGTTCTTC	CARSRLAGSYNEQFF